The 8 T cell receptor beta chains below were found in one sample sequenced in a study of somatic mutations in cytotoxic T cells in rheumatoid arthritis. Generated by immunoSEQ multiplex PCR, the TCRdb table keeps only in-frame clones and is missing some. The table shows 8,000 to 9,500 clones, with around 75% occurring only once. The sample taken for sequencing was CD8+ T cells sorted from blood. These receptor sequences come from a woman aged 50 to 65 in good health.

The chain employs TRBV28 and TRBJ2-1; 8 nucleotides match TRBD1. From germline, CDR1 is MDHEN and CDR2 SYDVKM. CDR3 size: 15 residues. V was pared by 6 bases and J by 4 bases, with 8 bases of the junction left unmatched. CDR3 coding DNA: TGTGCCAGCAGCTACCGGGACAGGATTTACAATGAGCAGTTCTTC. This translates into CASSYRDRIYNEQFF.

The chain employs TRBV27 and TRBJ1-5, with 9 nucleotides matching TRBD1. This CDR3 comprises 16 residues. The germline V gene encodes CDR1 MNHEY and CDR2 SMNVEV (reference sequence). The J segment lost 4 bases and the V segment lost 1 base, leaving 5 bases of the junction unmatched. The CDR3 DNA follows: TGTGCCAGCAGTTTATATTCGGGACAGGGAAATCAGCCCCAGCATTTT. It codes for CASSLYSGQGNQPQHF.

The sample holds a few counts of this clone. This chain links TRBV28 with TRBJ2-7; TRBD2 agrees at 8 bases. Germline V gene lookup returns CDR1 MDHEN and CDR2 SYDVKM. J was trimmed by 4 bases and V by 3 bases; bases with no gene match: 8. The CDR3 consists of 15 residues. CDR3 nucleotides: TGTGCCAGCAGTTTCTTGGGAGCGGGGGCATACGAGCAGTACTTC. Protein sequence: CASSFLGAGAYEQYF.

The chain is built from TRBV7-6 and TRBJ2-7; 9 bases are shared with TRBD1. The CDR3 has 13 residues. Trimming cost V 3 bases and J 6 bases; bases outside gene matches: 3. CDR1 is SGHVS and CDR2 is FNYEAQ in the germline V gene. CDR3 amino acids: CASSLGTGFEQYF. In DNA form, the CDR3 reads TGTGCCAGCAGCTTGGGGACAGGGTTCGAGCAGTACTTC. The full variable domain, with the rest looked up from reference TRBV7-6 and TRBJ2-7, is GAGVSQSPRYKVTKRGQDVALRCDPISGHVSLYWYRQALGQGPEFLTYFNYEAQQDKSGLPNDRFSAERPEGSISTLTIQRTEQRDSAMYRCASSLGTGFEQYFGPGTRLTVT.

V and J are TRBV5-6 and TRBJ2-5; 9 positions agree with TRBD1. The CDR3 is 16 residues long. The germline gives CDR1 SGHDT, CDR2 YYEEEE. With V trimmed by 0 bases and J by 1 base, 4 bases remained unmatched. The CDR3 loop reads CASSLATGGSQETQYF. The CDR3 coding sequence is TGTGCCAGCAGCTTGGCGACAGGGGGGTCCCAAGAGACCCAGTACTTC. Looking up the rest from reference TRBV5-6 and TRBJ2-5 gives the full variable domain: DAGVTQSPTHLIKTRGQQVTLRCSPKSGHDTVSWYQQALGQGPQFIFQYYEEEERQRGNFPDRFSGHQFPNYSSELNVNALLLGDSALYLCASSLATGGSQETQYFGPGTRLLVL.

The V call is TRBV6-5, the J call TRBJ2-7; tentatively, D is TRBD1 (6 bases). V lost 2 bases to trimming and J lost 4 bases, with 12 bases between them. Germline lookup yields CDR1 MNHEY and CDR2 SVGAGI. CDR3 length equals 14 residues. Written as DNA, the CDR3 is TGTGCCAGCAGTTACGGTGGGGACATTTACGAGCAGTACTTC. Protein: CASSYGGDIYEQYF.

V and J are TRBV11-2 and TRBJ2-3, with TRBD2 identical over 7 bases. V was clipped by 2 bases and J by 3 bases; unmatched bases: 5. Looked up from germline, CDR1 is SGHAT and CDR2 is FQNNGV. This CDR3 has 15 residues. As DNA, the CDR3 is TGTGCCAGCAGCTTAAACGGGGGGTCAACAGATACGCAGTATTTT. Its protein product is CASSLNGGSTDTQYF. Drawing the rest from reference TRBV11-2 and TRBJ2-3, the complete variable domain is EAGVAQSPRYKIIEKRQSVAFWCNPISGHATLYWYQQILGQGPKLLIQFQNNGVVDDSQLPKDRFSAERLKGVDSTLKIQPAKLEDSAVYLCASSLNGGSTDTQYFGPGTRLTVL.

This clone showed up just a few times. The chain couples TRBV25-1 to TRBJ1-1; D is undetermined. V gave up 1 base and J gave up 4 bases, with 10 bases separating them. The CDR3 has 14 amino acids. The germline V gene encodes CDR1 MGHDK and CDR2 SYGVNS. CDR3 in amino acids: CASSEFGRATEAFF. The CDR3 region has the DNA TGTGCCAGCAGTGAATTTGGGAGAGCCACTGAAGCTTTCTTT.